Presented here are 11 T cell receptor beta chains from one specimen sequenced in a study of shared clonotypes between healthy human individuals. Profiling relied on immunoSEQ multiplex PCR, and the TCRdb table lists in-frame clones only, not all of them. The sample lists roughly 410,000 clones, roughly 96% occurring once. The source material was memory CD8+ T cells sorted from blood. The subset is: CD45RO+ cells pooled with CCR7-negative TemRA cells. The receptors originated from a young man in good health.

The CDR3 protein is CASSVRTGFDEKLFF. DNA of the CDR3: TGCGCCAGCAGCGTCCGGACAGGGTTTGATGAAAAACTGTTTTTT. This chain uses TRBV5-1 with TRBJ1-4; the match to TRBD1 covers 8 bases. Germline V gene lookup returns CDR1 SGHRS and CDR2 YFSETQ. The CDR3 is 15 residues long. Germline trimming cut 4 bases from V and 6 bases from J; bases unmatched to any gene: 8.

This clone was seen a handful of times. This chain links TRBV5-1 with TRBJ2-7; TRBD2 agrees at 8 bases. Trimming cost V 1 base and J 5 bases; bases outside gene matches: 5. Looked up from germline, CDR1 is SGHRS and CDR2 is YFSETQ. The length of the CDR3 is 14 residues. CDR3 in amino acids: CASSLRRGADEQYF. The CDR3 region has the DNA TGCGCCAGCAGCTTGCGGCGGGGGGCCGACGAGCAGTACTTC. Full variable domain (outside the CDR3, taken from reference TRBV5-1 and TRBJ2-7): KAGVTQTPRYLIKTRGQQVTLSCSPISGHRSVSWYQQTPGQGLQFLFEYFSETQRNKGNFPGRFSGRQFSNSRSEMNVSTLELGDSALYLCASSLRRGADEQYFGPGTRLTVT.

This clone is a singleton in its sample. The rearrangement joins TRBV14 to TRBJ2-1, with D tentatively TRBD2 (5 bases). This CDR3 spans 15 amino acids. The V and J ends lost 4 bases and 2 bases respectively, with 12 bases between them. Germline assignment: CDR1 SGHDN and CDR2 FVKESK. Here the CDR3 DNA reads TGTGCCAGCAGCCGCCTAGCTCCCCCCTACAATGAGCAGTTCTTC. Protein: CASSRLAPPYNEQFF.

The CDR3 coding sequence is TGTGCTAGTGGTTTCAGGGGTTTTGAAAAACTGTTTTTT. It translates to CASGFRGFEKLFF. The chain is built from TRBV12-5 and TRBJ1-4, with a weak D call TRBD1 (6 bases). Germline V lookup: CDR1 LGHNT, CDR2 FRNRAP. V was trimmed by 3 bases and J by 7 bases, leaving 9 bases between them. The CDR3 length is 13 residues.

The genes are TRBV7-3 and TRBJ2-3; 7 bases map to TRBD2. Germline-derived CDR1 and CDR2 are SGHTA and FQGTGA. The CDR3 has 13 amino acids. Trimming took 0 bases from V and 6 from J; bases not matched to a gene: 0. CDR3 sequence: CASSLTREDTQYF. In DNA, the CDR3 is TGTGCCAGCAGCTTAACGCGGGAGGATACGCAGTATTTT.

V is TRBV10-2 and J is TRBJ2-7; 12 nucleotides align to TRBD2. The length of the CDR3 is 17 residues. Germline values: CDR1 WSHSY, CDR2 SAAADI. Unmatched junction bases numbered 13, after V lost 5 bases and J lost 5 bases. Written as DNA, the CDR3 is TGCGCCAGCAGTCCCAGCGTAAGACTAGCGGGAGTGGACGAGCAGTACTTC. Protein: CASSPSVRLAGVDEQYF.

This clone was detected once. The V call is TRBV5-1, the J call TRBJ2-5; D uncertain. V gave up 0 bases and J gave up 5 bases, with 11 bases separating them. CDR3 size: 14 residues. CDR1 is SGHRS and CDR2 is YFSETQ in the germline V gene. The CDR3 DNA is TGCGCCAGCAGCTTGGAACCCCCCCGGGAGACCCAGTACTTC. Protein sequence: CASSLEPPRETQYF.

The V and J genes are TRBV2 and TRBJ2-1, with 13 bases lining up with TRBD2. Per the germline V gene, CDR1 is SNHLY and CDR2 is FYNNEI. The CDR3 spans 13 residues. V shed 9 bases, J shed 8 bases, and the junction held 4 bases outside the gene matches. CDR3: CARRLAGGHEQFF. The CDR3 nucleotides are TGTGCCAGGCGACTAGCGGGAGGACATGAGCAGTTCTTC.

The J gene is TRBJ2-7, the V gene TRBV27; D possibly corresponds to TRBD2 (6 bases). CDR3 length: 13 residues. The V end lost 6 bases, the J end lost 0 bases, and 9 bases lay between the germline ends. Germline V lookup: CDR1 MNHEY, CDR2 SMNVEV (reference sequence). The CDR3 region has the DNA TGTGCCAGCAGAAAGACTAGCTCCTACGAGCAGTACTTC. Its translation: CASRKTSSYEQYF.

The chain links TRBV11-2 to TRBJ2-6; no clear D. The CDR3 totals 14 residues. The germline V and J ends were trimmed by 0 bases and 4 bases, with 4 bases remaining between them. Germline V gene data show CDR1 as SGHAT and CDR2 as FQNNGV. CDR3 sequence (DNA): TGTGCCAGCAGCTTAGATGGGGGGGCCAACGTCCTGACTTTC. It translates to CASSLDGGANVLTF.

The chain joins TRBV27 to TRBJ2-3; D is undetermined. Trimming cost V 4 bases and J 3 bases, with 17 bases left between them. CDR1 is MNHEY and CDR2 is SMNVEV in the germline V gene (reference sequence). There are 16 residues in the CDR3. The CDR3, as DNA: TGTGCCAGCAGTTCCCAGACACGATTGGGGACAGATACGCAGTATTTT. It encodes CASSSQTRLGTDTQYF.